This is a list of T cell receptor beta chains from one sample in a study of T-cell memory formation after mild COVID-19. Via MiXCR, TCRdb re-called the 5' RACE reads, giving one row per CDR3 protein. The sample includes 400,000 to 500,000 distinct CDR3 sequences, roughly 24% seen only once; the top ten take 7% to 9.5%. Sequencing was performed on PBMCs or a T cell subset sorted from them (not recorded which). These receptors were obtained from an adult woman who had mild COVID-19 (a few samples of this study predate the infection). Cell type and time point are not known. The CDR3 runs from the conserved cysteine through the conserved F or W. Fields, in order: V gene, CDR3 length, D gene, clone size, J gene, CDR3 protein, CDR3 DNA. A D gene is named only where the DNA matches it firmly. Rows may omit the clone size; those that give it use once, few, many or a size class.

TRBV24-1	13	-	-	TRBJ2-2	CATSELLGGELFF	TGTGCCACCAGTGAGCTTCTGGGCGGGGAGCTGTTTTTT
TRBV29-1	16	-	few	TRBJ1-1	CSVEDFQGGMNTEAFF	TGCAGCGTTGAAGATTTCCAGGGAGGTATGAACACTGAAGCTTTCTTT
TRBV7-2	14	-	-	TRBJ1-5	CASSLLAGYQPQHF	TGTGCCAGCAGCTTACTCGCGGGATATCAGCCCCAGCATTTT
TRBV11-2	20	-	-	TRBJ1-1	CASSLGSLSSTRGFGTEAFF	TGTGCCAGCAGCTTAGGGAGCCTTAGTAGTACGCGGGGTTTTGGCACTGAAGCTTTCTTT
TRBV7-2	14	TRBD2	-	TRBJ2-3	CASSRGGSTDTQYF	TGTGCCAGCAGCCGGGGAGGGAGCACAGATACGCAGTATTTT
TRBV7-8	16	-	-	TRBJ1-3	CASSGGQGWTGNTIYF	TGTGCCAGCAGCGGGGGGCAGGGATGGACTGGAAACACCATATATTTT
TRBV5-5	15	-	-	TRBJ2-2	CASSLVVTNTGELFF	TGTGCCAGCAGCTTGGTCGTGACGAACACCGGGGAGCTGTTTTTT
TRBV4-3	16	-	-	TRBJ1-1	CASSQDFGPRDTEAFF	TGCGCCAGCAGCCAAGATTTTGGGCCACGGGACACTGAAGCTTTCTTT
TRBV4-1	16	TRBD1	few	TRBJ1-1	CASSQVGGTGATEAFF	TGCGCCAGCAGCCAAGTGGGGGGGACAGGGGCGACTGAAGCTTTCTTT
TRBV30	11	-	few	TRBJ2-1	CAWNRDNEQFF	TGTGCCTGGAACAGGGACAATGAGCAGTTCTTC
TRBV15	16	-	few	TRBJ2-2	CATSSGVGRNTGELFF	TGTGCCACCAGCAGTGGAGTAGGGAGGAACACCGGGGAGCTGTTTTTT
TRBV25-1	15	-	once	TRBJ2-2	CASSEMDGGTGELFF	TGTGCCAGCAGTGAAATGGATGGGGGTACCGGGGAGCTGTTTTTT
TRBV27	15	TRBD1	many	TRBJ1-2	CASSWDRLDNYGYTF	TGTGCCAGCAGCTGGGACAGGTTGGATAACTATGGCTACACCTTC
TRBV27	14	TRBD2	-	TRBJ2-5	CASKRRGAWETQYF	TGTGCCAGCAAGAGGCGGGGGGCGTGGGAGACCCAGTACTTC
TRBV10-3	13	-	-	TRBJ2-5	CAISGDSGETQYF	TGTGCCATCAGTGGGGACTCGGGAGAGACCCAGTACTTC
TRBV4-2	18	-	-	TRBJ2-7	CASSQDWREQGPPWEQYF	TGTGCCAGCAGCCAAGATTGGAGGGAGCAGGGGCCCCCTTGGGAGCAGTACTTC
TRBV7-2	17	TRBD2	-	TRBJ2-1	CASSLGVLAGDYNEQFF	TGTGCCAGCAGCTTAGGTGTGTTAGCGGGAGACTACAATGAGCAGTTCTTC
TRBV10-2	16	TRBD2	many	TRBJ2-1	CASSEAGRGAYNEQFF	TGCGCCAGCAGTGAGGCGGGGCGGGGGGCTTACAATGAGCAGTTCTTC
TRBV5-8	11	-	-	TRBJ2-7	CASSMGREQYF	TGTGCCAGCAGCATGGGACGCGAGCAGTACTTC
TRBV27	11	-	-	TRBJ2-7	CASKKGGEQYF	TGTGCCAGCAAGAAGGGAGGCGAGCAGTACTTC
TRBV18	14	TRBD2	-	TRBJ2-7	CASSHPGLADEQYF	TGTGCCAGCTCACACCCGGGACTAGCGGACGAGCAGTACTTC
TRBV19	13	-	many	TRBJ1-1	CASGGQLNTEAFF	TGTGCCAGTGGGGGACAATTGAACACTGAAGCTTTCTTT
TRBV18	13	TRBD2	-	TRBJ2-3	CASLGGSGDTQYF	TGTGCCAGCCTAGGCGGGAGTGGAGATACGCAGTATTTT
TRBV5-1	13	-	-	TRBJ2-5	CASSLFPPETQYF	TGCGCCAGCAGCTTGTTCCCCCCAGAGACCCAGTACTTC
TRBV30	12	-	few	TRBJ1-2	CAWSPTRDGYTF	TGTGCCTGGAGTCCCACCAGGGATGGTTACACCTTC
TRBV28	15	TRBD1	-	TRBJ1-4	CASSVAGQGREKLFF	TGTGCCAGCAGTGTCGCGGGACAGGGTCGCGAAAAACTGTTTTTT
TRBV7-8	14	-	few	TRBJ1-1	CASSLGPADTEAFF	TGTGCCAGCAGCTTGGGGCCCGCCGACACTGAAGCTTTCTTT
TRBV7-2	16	TRBD1	many	TRBJ2-1	CASSPRTGNHPNEQFF	TGTGCCAGCAGCCCTCGGACAGGGAATCACCCCAATGAGCAGTTCTTC
TRBV20-1	12	-	-	TRBJ2-5	CSARDWGETQYF	TGCAGTGCTAGAGACTGGGGAGAGACCCAGTACTTC
TRBV5-5	13	-	-	TRBJ2-5	CASSFGNEGTQYF	TGTGCCAGCAGCTTTGGGAATGAGGGGACCCAGTACTTC
TRBV29-1	19	-	-	TRBJ2-5	CSVEDLAPAAYVMKETQYF	TGCAGCGTTGAAGATCTCGCTCCGGCGGCGTACGTGATGAAAGAGACCCAGTACTTC
TRBV19	14	TRBD2	-	TRBJ2-7	CASSLGGGTGEQYF	TGTGCCAGTAGTCTTGGCGGGGGTACGGGAGAGCAGTACTTC
TRBV20-1	14	-	many	TRBJ1-5	CSAARSSGNQPQHF	TGCAGTGCCGCCCGAAGTTCGGGCAATCAGCCCCAGCATTTT
TRBV4-1	16	-	-	TRBJ2-2	CASSQGGQKNTGELFF	TGCGCCAGCAGCCAAGGAGGACAGAAGAACACCGGGGAGCTGTTTTTT
TRBV4-1	14	-	-	TRBJ1-2	CASSQETRLYGYTF	TGCGCCAGCAGCCAAGAAACCAGGCTCTATGGCTACACCTTC
TRBV20-1	13	TRBD2	-	TRBJ2-7	CSAITGGPYEQYF	TGCAGTGCTATTACGGGGGGGCCCTACGAGCAGTACTTC
TRBV5-5	15	-	-	TRBJ1-5	CASSLAGNSNQPQHF	TGTGCCAGCAGTCTGGCGGGGAATAGCAATCAGCCCCAGCATTTT
TRBV7-9	11	TRBD1	-	TRBJ1-2	CVGGEGYDYTF	TGTGTAGGGGGCGAAGGCTATGACTACACCTTC
TRBV12-3/TRBV12-4	15	-	-	TRBJ2-2	CASSPGGPYTGELFF	TGTGCCAGCAGCCCAGGGGGGCCTTACACCGGGGAGCTGTTTTTT
TRBV11-2	17	TRBD1	-	TRBJ2-2	CASSLGPTGVNTGELFF	TGTGCCAGCAGCTTAGGGCCAACAGGGGTAAACACCGGGGAGCTGTTTTTT
TRBV20-1	15	-	-	TRBJ1-6	CSARADSFDNSPLHF	TGCAGTGCTAGAGCTGACAGTTTCGATAATTCACCCCTCCACTTT
TRBV7-2	16	TRBD2	-	TRBJ2-7	CASSPRMGAGGDEQYF	TGTGCCAGCAGCCCCCGGATGGGAGCGGGAGGTGACGAGCAGTACTTC
TRBV19	14	-	few	TRBJ1-3	CAKRTVKEGNTIYF	TGTGCCAAGAGGACAGTTAAAGAGGGAAACACCATATATTTT
TRBV12-3/TRBV12-4	12	-	-	TRBJ2-1	CASLPDIGEQFF	TGTGCCAGCCTCCCCGATATTGGTGAGCAGTTCTTC
TRBV5-1	13	TRBD2	-	TRBJ2-3	CASASGVVDTQYF	TGCGCCAGTGCTAGCGGGGTGGTAGATACGCAGTATTTT
TRBV6-1	14	TRBD1	once	TRBJ2-7	CASSVGQYSYEQYF	TGTGCCAGCAGTGTGGGACAGTACTCCTACGAGCAGTACTTC
TRBV12-3/TRBV12-4	15	-	few	TRBJ2-2	CASSFWGGLSGELFF	TGTGCCAGCAGTTTTTGGGGGGGCTTATCCGGGGAGCTGTTTTTT
TRBV24-1	19	TRBD2	-	TRBJ2-5	CATSDSLTSGSWVVETQYF	TGTGCCACCAGTGATTCCCTGACTAGCGGGAGTTGGGTTGTTGAGACCCAGTACTTC
TRBV6-5	13	-	-	TRBJ1-4	CASSATVDEKLFF	TGTGCCAGCAGTGCTACGGTTGATGAAAAACTGTTTTTT
TRBV29-1	15	TRBD1	-	TRBJ1-2	CSVEGGNRGDYGYTF	TGCAGCGTTGAGGGTGGTAACAGGGGAGACTATGGCTACACCTTC
TRBV20-1	12	TRBD1	many	TRBJ2-1	CSAWTGVGEQFF	TGCAGTGCTTGGACAGGGGTTGGGGAGCAGTTCTTC
TRBV20-1	15	-	-	TRBJ2-1	CSARDLAVSYNEQFF	TGCAGTGCTAGAGATCTGGCGGTTTCCTACAATGAGCAGTTCTTC
TRBV5-1	13	TRBD1	-	TRBJ1-2	CASSYGGQYGYTF	TGCGCCAGCAGCTACGGGGGACAGTATGGCTACACCTTC
TRBV15	13	-	-	TRBJ2-7	CATGGRGFYEQYF	TGTGCCACGGGGGGTCGTGGGTTCTACGAGCAGTACTTC
TRBV7-9	14	-	few	TRBJ1-6	CASSLVEGVSPLHF	TGTGCCAGCAGCTTAGTTGAAGGGGTCTCACCCCTCCACTTT
TRBV7-9	15	-	-	TRBJ2-1	CASSENNRAGYEQFF	TGTGCCAGCAGCGAGAATAACAGGGCGGGATATGAGCAGTTCTTC
TRBV9	15	TRBD1	-	TRBJ1-5	CASSALGTANQPQHF	TGTGCCAGCAGCGCCCTCGGGACAGCCAATCAGCCCCAGCATTTT
TRBV6-5	13	TRBD1	-	TRBJ1-2	CASRLGQGRGYTF	TGTGCCAGCAGACTCGGACAGGGACGTGGCTACACCTTC
TRBV6-6	12	-	few	TRBJ2-7	CASSYSEQVGYF	TGTGCCAGCAGTTACTCTGAACAGGTGGGCTACTTC